This passage covers 3 T cell receptor beta chains from one sample sequenced in a study of T-cell reconstitution after alpha-beta-depleted transplantation in children. The TCRbeta library was prepared with unique molecular identifiers. Each CDR3 protein is one row after TCRdb ran MiXCR on the PCR reads. The sample consists of roughly 420,000 distinct CDR3 sequences, around 15% of them appearing once. Material: PBMCs, mostly from graft donor cells, obtained 360 days after TCRalphabeta/CD19-depleted stem cell transplant. The source of these receptors is a boy in the first two years of life who had a stem cell transplant for Wiskott-Aldrich syndrome, so the T cells may come from the graft donor.

This clonotype was detected a few times. V is TRBV12-3 or TRBV12-4 and J is TRBJ2-5; 7 bases fit TRBD1. This CDR3 is 13 amino acids long. With 6 bases clipped from V and 3 bases from J, the junction kept 4 bases outside the gene matches. The CDR3 coding sequence is TGTGCCAGCAGCTCAGGACAGGAAGAGACCCAGTACTTC. Protein sequence: CASSSGQEETQYF.

The chain links TRBV11-2 to TRBJ2-7; 10 positions agree with TRBD2. J gave up 2 bases and V 4 bases, and 8 bases lay outside the gene matches. CDR3 length equals 16 residues. Germline CDR1 and CDR2: SGHAT and FQNNGV. CDR3 nucleotides: TGTGCCAGCAGCTCCGGACTAGCGGTATACCCCTACGAGCAGTACTTC. Translation gives CASSSGLAVYPYEQYF.

V gene TRBV7-8 combines with J gene TRBJ2-6, with D possibly being TRBD1 or TRBD2 (5 bases each). CDR1 and CDR2 (germline): SGHVS, FQNEAQ. CDR3 length equals 20 residues. V was cut by 1 base and J by 0 bases, with 19 bases left in between. The CDR3 protein is CASSLVQRGRVPSGANVLTF. In DNA form, the CDR3 reads TGTGCCAGCAGCTTAGTACAGAGGGGCAGGGTCCCCTCTGGGGCCAACGTCCTGACTTTC. Using reference TRBV7-8 and TRBJ2-6 for the parts outside the CDR3, the full variable domain is GAGVSQSPRYKVAKRGQDVALRCDPISGHVSLFWYQQALGQGPEFLTYFQNEAQLDKSGLPSDRFFAERPEGSVSTLKIQRTQQEDSAVYLCASSLVQRGRVPSGANVLTFGAGSRLTVL.